The 7 T cell receptor beta chains in this list originate from one sample, sequenced in a study of shared clonotypes between healthy human individuals (dated by TCRdb to the early 2020s). To prepare the library, the immunoSEQ multiplex PCR assay was applied. TCRdb carries this immuneACCESS record with in-frame sequences only. Its versions omit some clonotypes, under half of them owing to an unresolved V gene in the studies checked, with the rest unexplained. This sample has 330,000 or so clones in its table, and around 67% of those were observed once. Clones ranked in the top ten supply 9% to 12% of the sample. The sample was memory CD4+ T cells sorted from blood. Taken with the paper, the label for cell subset or site translates to: CD45RA-negative fraction. The receptors originated from a young man in good health.

CDR3 sequence: CASSRGDTDTQYF. The CDR3 DNA reads as TGTGCCAGCAGTCGGGGGGACACAGATACGCAGTATTTT. The chain employs TRBV9 and TRBJ2-3, with 7 bases matching TRBD2. The germline V gene encodes CDR1 SGDLS and CDR2 YYNGEE. The CDR3 extends over 13 amino acids. The V and J ends lost 5 bases and 2 bases, in that order; junction bases with no gene match: 2.

The chain links TRBV4-3 to TRBJ2-7; TRBD2 matches 7 bases. Losses at the gene ends were 4 bases for V and 3 bases for J; bases not matched to a gene: 9. Germline loops: CDR1 LGHNA, CDR2 YSLEER. The CDR3 is made up of 15 amino acids. Here the CDR3 reads CASSLSWGGDYEQYF. CDR3 sequence (DNA): TGCGCCAGCAGCCTATCATGGGGGGGAGACTACGAGCAGTACTTC.

The chain carries TRBV7-2 and TRBJ2-7, with D maybe TRBD2 (7 bases). The germline CDR1 and CDR2 sequences are SGHTA and FQGNSA. V dropped 5 bases and J dropped 0 bases, with 17 bases sitting between them. There are 16 residues in the CDR3. The CDR3 sequence: CASSLGGAGSSYEQYF. DNA of the CDR3: TGTGCCAGCAGCCTAGGGGGGGCAGGGAGCTCCTACGAGCAGTACTTC. Drawing the rest from reference TRBV7-2 and TRBJ2-7, the complete variable domain is GAGVSQSPSNKVTEKGKDVELRCDPISGHTALYWYRQSLGQGLEFLIYFQGNSAPDKSGLPSDRFSAERTGGSVSTLTIQRTQQEDSAVYLCASSLGGAGSSYEQYFGPGTRLTVT.

This clone was observed at least ten times. This chain links TRBV2 with TRBJ2-4; 15 nucleotides line up with TRBD2. The CDR3 spans 17 residues. Germline V gene data show CDR1 as SNHLY and CDR2 as FYNNEI. V trimming: 6 bases; J trimming: 0 bases; junction bases outside the gene matches: 3. CDR3 in DNA: TGTGCCAGCAGCGGACTAGCGGGGGGGGTAGCCAAAAACATTCAGTACTTC. It specifies CASSGLAGGVAKNIQYF.

Only a few counts were recorded for this clone. The chain employs TRBV28 and TRBJ2-7; 7 bases line up with TRBD1. With V trimmed by 4 bases and J by 2 bases, 8 bases remained unmatched. Germline assignment: CDR1 MDHEN and CDR2 SYDVKM. The CDR3 length is 15 residues. Here the CDR3 DNA reads TGTGCCAGCAGTTCCCTGGGACAGAATCCCTACGAGCAGTACTTC. This codes for CASSSLGQNPYEQYF. Full variable domain (rest looked up from reference TRBV28 and TRBJ2-7): DVKVTQSSRYLVKRTGEKVFLECVQDMDHENMFWYRQDPGLGLRLIYFSYDVKMKEKGDIPEGYSVSREKKERFSLILESASTNQTSMYLCASSSLGQNPYEQYFGPGTRLTVT.

A word on this clone: The same CDR3 arises from other DNA sequences in this sample as well. This chain uses TRBV5-1 with TRBJ1-4, with D maybe TRBD1 (5 bases). Germline V gives CDR1 SGHRS, CDR2 YFSETQ. The CDR3 loop spans 14 amino acids. V shed 0 bases and J shed 5 bases, with 8 bases lying between them. The DNA of the CDR3 is TGCGCCAGCAGCTTGGGGCAGGGAAATGAAAAACTGTTTTTT. Translation: CASSLGQGNEKLFF.

The V call is TRBV14, the J call TRBJ2-7; D perhaps matches TRBD2 (5 bases). In germline, CDR1 is SGHDN, CDR2 FVKESK. The CDR3 is made up of 15 amino acids. The V end lost 4 bases, the J end lost 1 base, and 14 bases lay between the germline ends. CDR3 region: CASSPPGSSSYEQYF. In nucleotides, the CDR3 is TGTGCCAGCAGCCCGCCGGGGAGCTCTTCCTACGAGCAGTACTTC.